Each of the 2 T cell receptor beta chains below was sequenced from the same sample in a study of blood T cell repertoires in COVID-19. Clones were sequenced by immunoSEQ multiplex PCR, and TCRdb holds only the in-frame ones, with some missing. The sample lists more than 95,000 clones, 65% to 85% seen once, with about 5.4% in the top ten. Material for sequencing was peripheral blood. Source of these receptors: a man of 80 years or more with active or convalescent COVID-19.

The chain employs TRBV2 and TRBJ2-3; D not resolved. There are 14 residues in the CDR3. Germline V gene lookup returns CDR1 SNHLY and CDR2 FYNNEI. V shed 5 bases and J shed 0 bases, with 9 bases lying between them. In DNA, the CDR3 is TGTGCCAGCAGTCCCGGGTCTAGCACAGATACGCAGTATTTT. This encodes CASSPGSSTDTQYF.

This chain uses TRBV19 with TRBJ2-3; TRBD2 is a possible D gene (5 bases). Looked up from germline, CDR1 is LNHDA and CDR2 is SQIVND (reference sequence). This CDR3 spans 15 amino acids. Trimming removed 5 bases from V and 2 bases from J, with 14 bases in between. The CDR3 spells CASSPKGVITDTQYF. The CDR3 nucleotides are TGTGCCAGTAGTCCGAAGGGAGTCATCACAGATACGCAGTATTTT.